This record covers a single T cell receptor beta chain. Exclusions: uncontrolled infection, other autoimmune disease, pregnancy, lactation. Every diagnosis used clinical symptoms, serum thyroxine and TRAb, thyroid ultrasound and orbital computed tomography. This CDR3 region has 16 residues. Trimming removed 6 bases from V and 4 bases from J; junction bases left unmatched: 12. Germline-derived CDR1 and CDR2 are LNHDA and SQIVND (reference sequence). The entry originates in a study of T cells in Graves' hyperthyroidism and ophthalmopathy. About the study: The authors collected peripheral blood at initial diagnosis, before any treatment.

Amplification targeted TCR beta CDR3 regions from RNA transcripts. With the HTBI primer set, the TCR CDR3 went through a first round of RT-PCR. TCRdb reprocessed the multiplex PCR reads with MiXCR, giving one entry per CDR3 protein. This table has around 760,000 distinct CDR3 sequences, around a third appearing once. The genes are TRBV19 and TRBJ1-3; 7 bases are a match to TRBD1. The clonotype originates from a woman aged 40 to 55 with Graves' hyperthyroidism. Source material: blood. This CDR3 reads CASRRDRDLRGNTIYF. CDR3 coding DNA: TGTGCCAGTAGGCGCGACAGGGACCTTAGAGGAAACACCATATATTTT.